This TCR beta chain originates from a study of early T cells in non-severe SARS-CoV-2 infection. Study details: Sequencing was performed on bulk RNA from unsorted whole blood, leaving chains unpaired.

Germline CDR1 SGHVS, CDR2 FNYEAQ. V gave up 5 bases and J gave up 8 bases, with 12 bases separating them. The CDR3 length is 12 residues. This clonotype was picked up a small number of times. The antigen is undetermined. General study findings and limits: Comparison of clonotypes with VDJdb favored anti-spike CD8 responses while missing private and CD4 specificities.

Unique molecular identifier tags were affixed to discrete cDNA molecules. TCRdb reprocessed the 5' RACE reads with MiXCR, giving one entry per CDR3 protein. The data hold 75,000 to 100,000 distinct CDR3 sequences, with roughly 15% observed a single time. The specimen sequenced was whole blood. The sequence derives from an adult who was a healthcare worker with PCR-confirmed SARS-CoV-2 infection or an uninfected control (not recorded which). This chain uses TRBV7-6 with TRBJ1-2; D is unclear. The CDR3, as DNA: TGTGCCAGCAGCCCAATTCTGCAGGGCTACACCTTC. It translates to CASSPILQGYTF.